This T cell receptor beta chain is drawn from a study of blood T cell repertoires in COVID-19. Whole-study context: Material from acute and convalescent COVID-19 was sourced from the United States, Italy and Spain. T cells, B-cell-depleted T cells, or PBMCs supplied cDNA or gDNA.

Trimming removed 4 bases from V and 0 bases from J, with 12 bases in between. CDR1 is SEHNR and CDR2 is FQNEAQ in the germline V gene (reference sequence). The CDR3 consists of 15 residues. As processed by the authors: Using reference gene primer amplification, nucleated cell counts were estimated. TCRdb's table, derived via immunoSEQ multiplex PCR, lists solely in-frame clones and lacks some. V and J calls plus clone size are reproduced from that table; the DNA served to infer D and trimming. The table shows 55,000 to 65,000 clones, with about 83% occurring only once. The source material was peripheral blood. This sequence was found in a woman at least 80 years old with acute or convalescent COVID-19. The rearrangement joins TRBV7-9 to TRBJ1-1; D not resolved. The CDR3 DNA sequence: TGTGCCAGCAGCTACGGGGTGACAATGAACACTGAAGCTTTCTTT. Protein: CASSYGVTMNTEAFF.